Following are 2 T cell receptor beta chains from one sample sequenced in a study of blood T cells in healthy people across ages. PCR was performed a second time for roughly 7 to 11 cycles using a sample-barcoded 5' primer and a J-beta primer mix. Each CDR3 protein gets one entry after TCRdb re-called the 5' RACE reads with MiXCR. The data show nearly 800,000 distinct CDR3 sequences, more than 20% seen once. These same records also appear under a second study, on T cells of mothers and their children.

Sequencing input: blood. The source of these receptors is a boy younger than 18 in good health.

This clonotype has more than one count but fewer than ten. The chain joins TRBV9 to TRBJ2-7; D is perhaps TRBD2 (6 bases). V lost 4 bases and J lost 5, with 19 bases in between. The CDR3 spans 15 residues. Per germline, CDR1 SGDLS and CDR2 YYNGEE. Here the CDR3 DNA reads TGTGCCAGCAGCCCTAGTGGGGGGACCTTCAACGAGCAGTACTTC. It translates to CASSPSGGTFNEQYF.

The chain carries TRBV6-2 or TRBV6-3 and TRBJ1-2; no clear D gene. Germline assignment: CDR1 MNHEY and CDR2 SVGEGT. CDR3 length: 14 residues. Trimming left V 6 bases short and J 3 bases short, with 14 bases between. The CDR3 DNA reads TGTGCCAGCAGCCCAGACCTCCTGTACTATGGCTACACCTTC. Translating gives CASSPDLLYYGYTF.